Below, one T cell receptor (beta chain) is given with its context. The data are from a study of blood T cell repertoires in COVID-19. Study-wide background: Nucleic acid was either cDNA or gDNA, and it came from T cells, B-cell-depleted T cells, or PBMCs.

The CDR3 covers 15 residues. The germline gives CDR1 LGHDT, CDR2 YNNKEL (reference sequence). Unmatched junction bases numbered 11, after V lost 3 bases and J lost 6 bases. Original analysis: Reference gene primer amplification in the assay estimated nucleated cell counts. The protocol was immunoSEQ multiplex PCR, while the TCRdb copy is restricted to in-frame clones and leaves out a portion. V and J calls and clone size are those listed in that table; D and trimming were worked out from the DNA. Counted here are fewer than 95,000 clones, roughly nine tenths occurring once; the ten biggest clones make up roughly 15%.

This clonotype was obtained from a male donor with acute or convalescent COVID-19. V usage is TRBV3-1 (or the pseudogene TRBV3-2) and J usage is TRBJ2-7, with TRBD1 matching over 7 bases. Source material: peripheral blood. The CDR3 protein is CASSQGLTGSFEQYF. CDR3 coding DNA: TGTGCCAGCAGCCAGGGATTGACAGGGAGCTTCGAGCAGTACTTC.